This T cell receptor (beta chain) was sequenced for a study of cytomegalovirus exposure and HLA in healthy donors. The PCR contained 60 Vbeta and 13 Jbeta primers. Here immunoSEQ multiplex PCR was the method, and the copy in TCRdb shows in-frame clones only, minus some. The sample has more than 95,000 clones; around 80% are singletons. Study results and caveats: There were three CMV-associated chains whose specificity for CMV antigens was confirmed in vitro. Within an earlier analysis, most TCR beta V segments proved productive either about 90% or about 30% of the time. A later analysis linked a missense DCLRE1C variant to TCR beta V- and J-gene trimming. Across all donors, roughly uniform sequencing depth was an assumption of the presence/absence analyses.

This CDR3 has 13 residues. V lost 4 bases to trimming and J lost 3 bases, with 10 bases between them. Germline V gene data show CDR1 as SEHNR and CDR2 as FQNEAQ (reference sequence). As concerns this clone: Its antigen is unknown.

The receptor was isolated from a man younger than 30 in good health and CMV-seronegative. The sequenced sample consisted of PBMCs. The rearrangement links TRBV7-9 to TRBJ2-7, with D tentatively TRBD1 (5 bases). CDR3: CASSSSDSYEQYF. The CDR3 DNA follows: TGTGCCAGCAGCTCATCCGACAGCTACGAGCAGTACTTC.